This T cell receptor (beta chain) derives from a study of metastatic and nonmetastatic thyroid tumors. This CDR3 contains 12 residues. Germline V lookup: CDR1 GTSNPN, CDR2 SVGIG (reference sequence). Through MiXCR, TCRdb re-clonotyped the PCR reads. The repertoire includes 80,000 to 85,000 clones, approximately 12% of them detected once, and about 10% sits in the top ten. Every patient was untreated before thyroid surgery. Study results and limitations: Benign nodules were reported to have significantly lower TCR beta diversity than malignant thyroid tumors, in blood and tumor.

Concerning this clone: Its antigen is as yet unknown. A junction end diverges from the germline sequence, so it may reflect a read error.

The specimen sequenced was tumor tissue. V is TRBV30 and J is TRBJ1-2; D is unclear. The TCR sequence derives from a female donor with papillary thyroid cancer or a benign thyroid nodule (not recorded which). Some clones in this sample may be carry-over from other donors' samples. DNA of the CDR3: TGTGCCTGGCTGGAAAGGGCCTATGGATACACCTTC. The encoded protein is CAWLERAYGYTF. Together with reference TRBV30 and TRBJ1-2, the CDR3 gives the full variable domain: SQTIHQWPATLVQPVGSPLSLECTVEGTSNPNLYWYRQAAGRGLQLLFYSVGIGQISSEVPQNLSASRPQDRQFILSSKKLLLSDSGFYLCAWLERAYGYTFGSGTRLTVV.